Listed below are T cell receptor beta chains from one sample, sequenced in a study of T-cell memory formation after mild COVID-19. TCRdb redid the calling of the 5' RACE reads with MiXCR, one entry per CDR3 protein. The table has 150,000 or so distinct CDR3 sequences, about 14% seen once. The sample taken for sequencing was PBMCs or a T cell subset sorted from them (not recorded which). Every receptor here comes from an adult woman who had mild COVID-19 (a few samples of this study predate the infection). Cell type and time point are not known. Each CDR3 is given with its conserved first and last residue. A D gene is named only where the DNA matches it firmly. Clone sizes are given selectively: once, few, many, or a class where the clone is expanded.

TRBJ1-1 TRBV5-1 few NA TGCGCCAGCAGCTTTACAGTGAACACTGAAGCTTTCTTT CASSFTVNTEAFF
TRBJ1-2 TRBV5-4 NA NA TGTGCCAGCAGCGACATATCAGTTCAGGGTGGCTACACCTTC CASSDISVQGGYTF
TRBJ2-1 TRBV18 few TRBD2 TGTGCCAGCTCACCACCGCTAGCGGGGGTCGGAGCCTCCTACAATGAGCAGTTCTTC CASSPPLAGVGASYNEQFF
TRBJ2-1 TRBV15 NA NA TGTGCCACCAGCAGAGTTCCCCCATCAACTAGGAACAATGAGCAGTTCTTC CATSRVPPSTRNNEQFF
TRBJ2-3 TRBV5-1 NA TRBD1 TGCGCCAGCAGCAGATATACAGGGGGCTTAAGAGCAGATACGCAGTATTTT CASSRYTGGLRADTQYF
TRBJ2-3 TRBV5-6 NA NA TGTGCCAGCAGTACCCCCGGGGCTAACACAGATACGCAGTATTTT CASSTPGANTDTQYF
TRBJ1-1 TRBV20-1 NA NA TGCAGTGCTAGAGATCTTAAGGCAGGAGCTGAAGCTTTCTTT CSARDLKAGAEAFF
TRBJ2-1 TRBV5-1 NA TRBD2 TGCGCCAGCAGCTTGGAACTAGCGGGAGGAGGTGAGCAGTTCTTC CASSLELAGGGEQFF
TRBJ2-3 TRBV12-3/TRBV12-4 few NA TGTGCCAGCAGTTTCGAGCCATCTAGCACAGATACGCAGTATTTT CASSFEPSSTDTQYF
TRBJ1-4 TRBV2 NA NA TGTGCCAGCTTAGGGACTAATGAAAAACTGTTTTTT CASLGTNEKLFF
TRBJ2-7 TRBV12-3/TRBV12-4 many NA TGTGCCAGCAGTAGTAACAGGGTGCAGTACTTC CASSSNRVQYF
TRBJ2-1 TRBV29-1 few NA TGCAGCGTTGATAGGTCAGCCTCCTACAATGAGCAGTTCTTC CSVDRSASYNEQFF
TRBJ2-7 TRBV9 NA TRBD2 TGTGCCAGCAGCGGGGGAGGGTCAGCGAGCTCCTACGAGCAGTACTTC CASSGGGSASSYEQYF
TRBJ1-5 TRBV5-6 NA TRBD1 TGTGCCAGCAGCAAAACAGGGGAGCGGAATCAGCCCCAGCATTTT CASSKTGERNQPQHF
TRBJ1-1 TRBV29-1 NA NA TGCAGCGTTGGGTGGGAAACTGAAGCTTTCTTT CSVGWETEAFF
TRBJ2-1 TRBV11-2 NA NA TGTGCCAGCAGCTTCGGGGTACCTTACAATGAGCAGTTCTTC CASSFGVPYNEQFF
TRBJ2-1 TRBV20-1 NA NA TGCAGTGCGCTCTGGGCAGGGACCTACAATGAGCAGTTCTTC CSALWAGTYNEQFF
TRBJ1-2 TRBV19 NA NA TGTGCCAGTAGTATACTAAGCGTTAACTATGGCTACACCTTC CASSILSVNYGYTF
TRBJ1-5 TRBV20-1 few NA TGCAGTGCTGGGACACAGGGTTTTCCCGCCCAGCATTTT CSAGTQGFPAQHF
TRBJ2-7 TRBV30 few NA TGTGCCTGGAGTGGGAATTGGGGGCTAAACGAGCAGTACTTC CAWSGNWGLNEQYF
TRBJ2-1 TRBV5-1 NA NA TGCGCCAGCAGCTTGACTGGGGGCGGTTATCGGAGCAATGAGCAGTTCTTC CASSLTGGGYRSNEQFF
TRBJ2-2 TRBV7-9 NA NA TGTGCCAGCAGCTTAGCCTACGGGGAGCTGTTTTTT CASSLAYGELFF
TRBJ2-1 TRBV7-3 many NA TGTGCCAGCAGCTCCTACACTGACAGCTCCTACAATGAGCAGTTCTTC CASSSYTDSSYNEQFF